The rows below give T cell receptor beta chains drawn from one sample of a study of T cells after yellow fever vaccination. TCRdb independently ran MiXCR on the 5' RACE reads; one entry per CDR3 protein. The sample holds some 550,000 distinct CDR3 sequences, approximately 21% seen once. The sample consisted of PBMCs, taken 15 days after the yellow fever booster vaccination. Every receptor here comes from a man aged 25 to 40 who received the YFV17D yellow fever vaccine. The conserved cysteine and the conserved F or W are not part of the CDR3 here. Fields, in order: V gene, J gene, CDR3 protein.

TRBV6-5,TRBJ2-7,ASSSVASSYEQY
TRBV11-1,TRBJ2-4,ASSHGLASAKNIQY
TRBV10-2,TRBJ2-7,ASSESFEQY
TRBV7-9,TRBJ2-1,ASSPRLVNNEQF
TRBV11-2,TRBJ2-3,ASSPRDPRGTDTQY
TRBV6-2/TRBV6-3,TRBJ2-1,ASRLAGVNNEQF
TRBV4-3,TRBJ2-5,ASSLRTSGLQETQY
TRBV5-5,TRBJ2-1,ANSITEYNEQF
TRBV29-1,TRBJ2-3,SVGLERRRTDTQY
TRBV20-1,TRBJ2-5,SARETGGTQY
TRBV15,TRBJ2-7,ATSNRRGSYEQY
TRBV10-3,TRBJ2-7,AISRASGNYEQY
TRBV5-1,TRBJ2-7,ASSLWRAPDEQY
TRBV21-1,TRBJ2-3,ASRTIAGVCTDTQY
TRBV5-1,TRBJ2-7,ASTPGPGQGYEQY
TRBV7-2,TRBJ2-3,ASSRGGNTDTQY
TRBV7-3,TRBJ2-2,ASSRHRDSGELF
TRBV29-1,TRBJ2-2,SGLWAGELF
TRBV7-3,TRBJ2-3,ASSQQYTDTQY
TRBV6-5,TRBJ2-3,ASSDSSSTDTQY
TRBV10-3,TRBJ1-1,AIGGNAEAF
TRBV20-1,TRBJ2-7,SARAASGRPGDPQ
TRBV20-1,TRBJ2-1,SARDPLQGSDYNEQF
TRBV20-1,TRBJ2-7,SARAGDNLREQY
TRBV7-9,TRBJ2-5,ASSTTGAPGRETQY
TRBV14,TRBJ1-3,ASSQDRLAGNTIY
TRBV13,TRBJ1-3,ASSPRQFSGNTIY
TRBV6-5,TRBJ1-6,ASSYTPGRQGSNSPLH
TRBV6-1,TRBJ1-5,ASTLDPRNQPQH